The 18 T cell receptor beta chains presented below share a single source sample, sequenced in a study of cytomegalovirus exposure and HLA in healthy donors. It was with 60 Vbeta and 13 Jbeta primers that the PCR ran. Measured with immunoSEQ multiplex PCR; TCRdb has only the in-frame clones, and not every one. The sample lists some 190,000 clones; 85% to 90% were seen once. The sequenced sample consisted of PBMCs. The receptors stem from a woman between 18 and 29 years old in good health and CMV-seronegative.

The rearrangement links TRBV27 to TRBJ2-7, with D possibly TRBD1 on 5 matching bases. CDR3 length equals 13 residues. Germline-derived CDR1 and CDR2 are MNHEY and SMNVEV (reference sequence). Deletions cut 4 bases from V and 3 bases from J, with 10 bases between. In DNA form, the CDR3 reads TGTGCCAGCAGTTGGACACCCCGCTACGAGCAGTACTTC. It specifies CASSWTPRYEQYF.

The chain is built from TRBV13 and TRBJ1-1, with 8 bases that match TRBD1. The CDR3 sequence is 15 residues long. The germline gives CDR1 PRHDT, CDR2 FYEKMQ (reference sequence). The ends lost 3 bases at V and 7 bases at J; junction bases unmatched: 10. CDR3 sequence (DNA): TGTGCCAGCAGCTTGGGCCCGGGACAGGCCGTTGAAGCTTTCTTT. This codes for CASSLGPGQAVEAFF.

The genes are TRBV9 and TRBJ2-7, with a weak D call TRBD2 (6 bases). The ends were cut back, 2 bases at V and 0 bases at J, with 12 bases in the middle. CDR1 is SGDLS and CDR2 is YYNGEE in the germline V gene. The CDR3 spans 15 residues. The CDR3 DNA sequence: TGTGCCAGCAGCGTGGGCCCGGGACTCTCCTACGAGCAGTACTTC. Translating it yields CASSVGPGLSYEQYF.

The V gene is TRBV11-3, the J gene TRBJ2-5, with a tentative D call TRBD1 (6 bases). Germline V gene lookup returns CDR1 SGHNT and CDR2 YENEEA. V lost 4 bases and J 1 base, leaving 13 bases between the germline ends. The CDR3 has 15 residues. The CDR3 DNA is TGTGCCAGCAGCTCAGGAATCAGGGGCCAAGAGACCCAGTACTTC. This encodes CASSSGIRGQETQYF. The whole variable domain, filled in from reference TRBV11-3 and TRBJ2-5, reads EAGVVQSPRYKIIEKKQPVAFWCNPISGHNTLYWYLQNLGQGPELLIRYENEEAVDDSQLPKDRFSAERLKGVDSTLKIQPAELGDSAVYLCASSSGIRGQETQYFGPGTRLLVL.

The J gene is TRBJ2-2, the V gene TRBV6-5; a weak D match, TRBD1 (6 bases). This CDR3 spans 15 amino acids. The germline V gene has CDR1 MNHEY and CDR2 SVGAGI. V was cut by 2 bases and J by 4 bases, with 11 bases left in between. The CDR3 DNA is TGTGCCAGCAGTTACGGGGGACACGGCACCGGGGAGCTGTTTTTT. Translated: CASSYGGHGTGELFF.

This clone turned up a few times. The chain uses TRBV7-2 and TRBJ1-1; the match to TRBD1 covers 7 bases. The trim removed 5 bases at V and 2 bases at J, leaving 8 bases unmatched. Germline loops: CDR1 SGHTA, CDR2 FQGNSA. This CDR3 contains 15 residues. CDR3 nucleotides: TGTGCCAGCAGCAGCCAGCAGGGGGTAAACACTGAAGCTTTCTTT. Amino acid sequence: CASSSQQGVNTEAFF.

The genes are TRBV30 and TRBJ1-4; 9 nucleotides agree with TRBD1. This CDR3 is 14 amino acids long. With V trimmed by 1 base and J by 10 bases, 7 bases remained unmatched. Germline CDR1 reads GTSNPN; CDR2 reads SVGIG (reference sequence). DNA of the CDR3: TGTGCCTGGAGTGACAGGGGGCTTATCGGAAAACTGTTTTTT. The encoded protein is CAWSDRGLIGKLFF.

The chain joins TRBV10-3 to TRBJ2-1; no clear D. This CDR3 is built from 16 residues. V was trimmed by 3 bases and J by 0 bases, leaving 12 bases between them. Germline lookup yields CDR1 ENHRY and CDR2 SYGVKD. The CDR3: CAISDPAQSSYNEQFF. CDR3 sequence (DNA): TGTGCCATCAGTGATCCCGCGCAAAGCTCCTACAATGAGCAGTTCTTC.

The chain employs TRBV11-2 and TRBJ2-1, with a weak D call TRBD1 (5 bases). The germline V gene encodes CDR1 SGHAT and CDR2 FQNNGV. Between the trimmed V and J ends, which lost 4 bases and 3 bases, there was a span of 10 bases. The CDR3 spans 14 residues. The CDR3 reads CASSSTTDYNEQFF. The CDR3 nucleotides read TGTGCCAGCAGCTCAACGACAGACTACAATGAGCAGTTCTTC. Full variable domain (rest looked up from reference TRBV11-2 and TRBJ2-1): EAGVAQSPRYKIIEKRQSVAFWCNPISGHATLYWYQQILGQGPKLLIQFQNNGVVDDSQLPKDRFSAERLKGVDSTLKIQPAKLEDSAVYLCASSSTTDYNEQFFGPGTRLTVL.

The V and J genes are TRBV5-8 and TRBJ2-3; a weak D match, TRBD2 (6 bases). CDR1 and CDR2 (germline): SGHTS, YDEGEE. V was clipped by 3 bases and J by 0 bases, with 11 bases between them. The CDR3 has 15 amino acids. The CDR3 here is CASSSGTVSTDTQYF. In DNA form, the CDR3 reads TGTGCCAGCAGCTCAGGGACTGTCAGCACAGATACGCAGTATTTT.

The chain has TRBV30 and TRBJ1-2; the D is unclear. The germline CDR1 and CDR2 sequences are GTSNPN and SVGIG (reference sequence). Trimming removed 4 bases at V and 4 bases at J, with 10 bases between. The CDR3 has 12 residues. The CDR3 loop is CAWTGSGYGYTF. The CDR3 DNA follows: TGTGCCTGGACCGGGTCCGGCTATGGCTACACCTTC.

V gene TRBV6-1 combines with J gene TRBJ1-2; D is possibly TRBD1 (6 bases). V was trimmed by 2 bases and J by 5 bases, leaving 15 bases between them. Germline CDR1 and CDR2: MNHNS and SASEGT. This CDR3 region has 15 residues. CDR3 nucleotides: TGTGCCAGCAGTGAACAGGGGTTCCCCTTTTATGGCTACACCTTC. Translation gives CASSEQGFPFYGYTF.

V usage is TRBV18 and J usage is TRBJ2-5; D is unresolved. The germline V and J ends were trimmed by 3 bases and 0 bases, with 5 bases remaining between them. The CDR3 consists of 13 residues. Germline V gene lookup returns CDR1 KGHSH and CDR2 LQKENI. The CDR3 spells CASSPRYQETQYF. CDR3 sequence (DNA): TGTGCCAGCTCACCCCGGTACCAAGAGACCCAGTACTTC.

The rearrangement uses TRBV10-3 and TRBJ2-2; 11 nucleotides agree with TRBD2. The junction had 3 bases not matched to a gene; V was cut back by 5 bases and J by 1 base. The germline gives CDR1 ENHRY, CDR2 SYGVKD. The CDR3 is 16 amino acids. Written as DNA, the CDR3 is TGTGCCATCAGTTGGGGACTAGCGGAGAACACCGGGGAGCTGTTTTTT. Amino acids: CAISWGLAENTGELFF.

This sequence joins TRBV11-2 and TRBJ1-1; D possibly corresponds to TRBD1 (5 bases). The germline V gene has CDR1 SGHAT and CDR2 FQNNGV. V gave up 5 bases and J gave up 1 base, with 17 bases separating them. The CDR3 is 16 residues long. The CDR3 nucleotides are TGTGCCAGCAGCCCCGGAAGGGGCCTTGAGAACACTGAAGCTTTCTTT. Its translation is CASSPGRGLENTEAFF.

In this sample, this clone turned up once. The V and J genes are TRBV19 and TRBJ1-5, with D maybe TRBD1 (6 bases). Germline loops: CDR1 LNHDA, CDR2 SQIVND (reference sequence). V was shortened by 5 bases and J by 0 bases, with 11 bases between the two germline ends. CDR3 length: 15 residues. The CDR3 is CASSRYRDSNQPQHF. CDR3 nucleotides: TGTGCCAGTAGTCGATACAGGGATAGCAATCAGCCCCAGCATTTT.

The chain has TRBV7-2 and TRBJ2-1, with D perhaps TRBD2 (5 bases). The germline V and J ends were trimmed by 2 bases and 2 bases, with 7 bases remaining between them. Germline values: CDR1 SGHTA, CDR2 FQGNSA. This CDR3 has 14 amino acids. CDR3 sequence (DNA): TGTGCCAGCAGCTTATCTAGCCCCTACAATGAGCAGTTCTTC. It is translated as CASSLSSPYNEQFF.

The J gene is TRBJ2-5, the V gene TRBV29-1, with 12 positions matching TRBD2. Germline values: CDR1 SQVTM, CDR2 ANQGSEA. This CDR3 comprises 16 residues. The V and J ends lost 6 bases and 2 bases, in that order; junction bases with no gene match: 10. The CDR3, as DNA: TGCAGCGTCGTCAGACTAGCGGGAGTGGGACAAGAGACCCAGTACTTC. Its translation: CSVVRLAGVGQETQYF.